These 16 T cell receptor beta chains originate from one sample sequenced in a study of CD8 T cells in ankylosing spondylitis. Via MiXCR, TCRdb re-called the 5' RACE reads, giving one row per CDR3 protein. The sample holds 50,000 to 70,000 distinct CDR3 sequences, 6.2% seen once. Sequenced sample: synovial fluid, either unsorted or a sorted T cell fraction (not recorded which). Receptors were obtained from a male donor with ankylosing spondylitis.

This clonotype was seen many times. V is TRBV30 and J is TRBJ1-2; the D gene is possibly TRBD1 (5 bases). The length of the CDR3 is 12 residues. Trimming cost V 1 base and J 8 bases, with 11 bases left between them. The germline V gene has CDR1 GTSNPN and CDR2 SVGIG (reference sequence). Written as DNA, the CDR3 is TGTGCCTGGAGTGGACAGACGGGGGGCTACACCTTC. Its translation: CAWSGQTGGYTF.

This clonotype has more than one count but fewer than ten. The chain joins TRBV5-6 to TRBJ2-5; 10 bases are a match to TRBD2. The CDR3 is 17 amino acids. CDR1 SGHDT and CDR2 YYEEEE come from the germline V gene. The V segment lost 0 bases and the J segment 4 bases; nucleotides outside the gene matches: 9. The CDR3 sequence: CASSLGLAGAEGETQYF. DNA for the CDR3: TGTGCCAGCAGCTTGGGGCTAGCGGGAGCAGAGGGAGAGACCCAGTACTTC.

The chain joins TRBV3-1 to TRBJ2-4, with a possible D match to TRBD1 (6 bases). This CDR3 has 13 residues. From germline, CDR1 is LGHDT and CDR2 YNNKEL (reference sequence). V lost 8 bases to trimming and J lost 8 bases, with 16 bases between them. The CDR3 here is CASGFLGGDIQYF. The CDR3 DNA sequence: TGTGCCAGCGGGTTTCTAGGGGGAGACATTCAGTACTTC. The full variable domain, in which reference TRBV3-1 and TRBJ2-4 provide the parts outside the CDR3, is DTAVSQTPKYLVTQMGNDKSIKCEQNLGHDTMYWYKQDSKKFLKIMFSYNNKELIINETVPNRFSPKSPDKAHLNLHINSLELGDSAVYFCASGFLGGDIQYFGAGTRLSVL.

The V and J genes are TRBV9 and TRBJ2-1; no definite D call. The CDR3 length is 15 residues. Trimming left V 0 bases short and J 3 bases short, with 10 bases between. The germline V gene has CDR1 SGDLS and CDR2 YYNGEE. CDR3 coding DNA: TGTGCCAGCAGCGTAGCGCCGAACTGCTACAATGAGCAGTTCTTC. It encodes CASSVAPNCYNEQFF.

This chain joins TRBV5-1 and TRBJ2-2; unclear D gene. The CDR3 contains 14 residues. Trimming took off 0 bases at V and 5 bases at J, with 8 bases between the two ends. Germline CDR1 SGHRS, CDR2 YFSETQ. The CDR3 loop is CASSLDGVTGELFF. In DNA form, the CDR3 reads TGCGCCAGCAGCTTGGATGGGGTAACCGGGGAGCTGTTTTTT.

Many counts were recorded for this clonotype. This CDR3 reads CASSLVLLTGSAFF. CDR3 nucleotide sequence: TGTGCCAGCAGCTTAGTCCTACTGACAGGGTCGGCTTTCTTT. The J gene is TRBJ1-1, the V gene TRBV7-2, with 7 bases identical to TRBD1. This CDR3 is 14 amino acids long. Germline-derived CDR1 and CDR2 are SGHTA and FQGNSA. The V and J ends lost 1 base and 11 bases, in that order; junction bases with no gene match: 10.

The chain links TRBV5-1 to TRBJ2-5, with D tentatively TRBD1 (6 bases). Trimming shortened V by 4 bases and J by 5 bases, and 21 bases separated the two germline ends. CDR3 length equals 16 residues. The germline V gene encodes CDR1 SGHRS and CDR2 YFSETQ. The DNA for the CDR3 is TGCGCCAGCAGCCCCGGCGGGCAGGGGCTCGGGGAGACCCAGTACTTC. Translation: CASSPGGQGLGETQYF. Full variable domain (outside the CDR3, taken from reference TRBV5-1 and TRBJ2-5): KAGVTQTPRYLIKTRGQQVTLSCSPISGHRSVSWYQQTPGQGLQFLFEYFSETQRNKGNFPGRFSGRQFSNSRSEMNVSTLELGDSALYLCASSPGGQGLGETQYFGPGTRLLVL.

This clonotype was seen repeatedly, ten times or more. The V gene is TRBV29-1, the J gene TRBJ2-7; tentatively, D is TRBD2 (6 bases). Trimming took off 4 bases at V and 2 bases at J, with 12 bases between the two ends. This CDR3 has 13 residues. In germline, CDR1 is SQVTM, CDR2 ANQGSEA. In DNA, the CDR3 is TGCAGCGTTGGAGTCGGGGGTGCCTACGAGCAGTACTTC. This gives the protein CSVGVGGAYEQYF.

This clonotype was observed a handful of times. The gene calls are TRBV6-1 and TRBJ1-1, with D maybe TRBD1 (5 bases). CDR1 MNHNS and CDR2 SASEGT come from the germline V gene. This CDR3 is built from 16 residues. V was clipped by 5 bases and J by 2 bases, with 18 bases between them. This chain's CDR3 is CASSLFPGGYNTEAFF. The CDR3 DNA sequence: TGTGCCAGCAGTCTCTTCCCCGGGGGATATAACACTGAAGCTTTCTTT.

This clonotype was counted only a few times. CDR3 sequence (DNA): TGTGCCAGCAGTTCTGCTGGGCTAGCGGGAGACAATGAGCAGTTCTTC. Amino acids: CASSSAGLAGDNEQFF. The genes are TRBV28 and TRBJ2-1; TRBD2 matches 10 bases. CDR1 and CDR2 (germline): MDHEN, SYDVKM. V lost 4 bases, J lost 5 bases, and 8 bases stayed unmatched. The CDR3 extends over 16 amino acids.

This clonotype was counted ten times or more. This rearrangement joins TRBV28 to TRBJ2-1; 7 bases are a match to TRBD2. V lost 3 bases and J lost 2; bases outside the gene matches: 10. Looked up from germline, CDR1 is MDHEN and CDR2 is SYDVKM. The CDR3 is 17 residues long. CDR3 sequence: CASSFAGTKRAYNEQFF. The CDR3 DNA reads TGTGCCAGCAGTTTCGCCGGGACTAAAAGGGCCTACAATGAGCAGTTCTTC.

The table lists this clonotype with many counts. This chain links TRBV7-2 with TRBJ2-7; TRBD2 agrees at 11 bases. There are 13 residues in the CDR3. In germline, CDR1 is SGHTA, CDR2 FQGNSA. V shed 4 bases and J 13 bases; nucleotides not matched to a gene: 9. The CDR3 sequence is CASSSTSGRAAYF. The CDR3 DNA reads TGTGCCAGCAGCTCAACTAGCGGGAGAGCCGCTTACTTC. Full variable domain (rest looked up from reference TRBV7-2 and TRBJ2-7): GAGVSQSPSNKVTEKGKDVELRCDPISGHTALYWYRQSLGQGLEFLIYFQGNSAPDKSGLPSDRFSAERTGGSVSTLTIQRTQQEDSAVYLCASSSTSGRAAYFGPGTRLTVT.

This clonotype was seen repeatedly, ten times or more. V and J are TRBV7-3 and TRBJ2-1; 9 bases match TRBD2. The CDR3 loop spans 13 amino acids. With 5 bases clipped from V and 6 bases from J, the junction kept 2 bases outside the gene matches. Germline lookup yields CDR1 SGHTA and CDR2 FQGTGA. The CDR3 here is CASSLAGLNEQFF. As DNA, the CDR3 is TGTGCCAGCAGCCTAGCGGGACTCAATGAGCAGTTCTTC.

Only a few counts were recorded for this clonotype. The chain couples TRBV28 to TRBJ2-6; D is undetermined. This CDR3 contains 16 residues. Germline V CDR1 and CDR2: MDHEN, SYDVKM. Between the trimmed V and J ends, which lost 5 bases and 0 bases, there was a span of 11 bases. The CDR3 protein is CASSLLWSSGANVLTF. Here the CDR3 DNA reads TGTGCCAGCAGTCTACTATGGTCCTCTGGGGCCAACGTCCTGACTTTC.

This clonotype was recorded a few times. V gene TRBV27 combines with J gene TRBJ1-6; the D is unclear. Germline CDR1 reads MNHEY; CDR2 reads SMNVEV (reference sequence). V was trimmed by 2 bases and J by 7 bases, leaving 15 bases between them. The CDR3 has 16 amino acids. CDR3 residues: CASSLDIRGVNSPLHF. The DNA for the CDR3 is TGTGCCAGCAGTTTAGACATTCGGGGTGTGAATTCACCCCTCCACTTT.

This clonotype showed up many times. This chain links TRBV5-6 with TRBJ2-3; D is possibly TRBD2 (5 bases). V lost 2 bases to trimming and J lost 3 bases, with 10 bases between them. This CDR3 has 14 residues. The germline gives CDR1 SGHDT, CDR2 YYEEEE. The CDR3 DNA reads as TGTGCCAGCAGCTTCAGCGGACCTACAGATACGCAGTATTTT. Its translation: CASSFSGPTDTQYF.